This T cell receptor (beta chain) appears in the sequencing data of a study of T cell responses to AZD1222 COVID-19 vaccine. Study outcomes and limitations: CD4 TCRs covered the whole spike, strongest at regions 160-218 and 743-854. Only after the peak T cell response were repertoires sampled. Among spike-specific TCRs, nearly half reportedly target unmutated variant regions. There were mostly white British donors and more females than males, and clonal diversity was possibly underestimated.

Note on this clone: Its specificity is unknown.

The protocol was immunoSEQ multiplex PCR, while the TCRdb copy is restricted to in-frame clones and leaves out a portion. Among some 140,000 clones, about 93% were seen once, and the ten largest hold roughly 5.4%. The V gene's germline CDR1 is SGHRS and CDR2 YFSETQ. V lost 0 bases and J lost 2, with 18 bases in between. The CDR3 extends over 18 amino acids. The sequence came from an adult in good health. This chain links TRBV5-1 with TRBJ1-5; TRBD1 might be the D (6 bases). Here the sequenced sample was peripheral blood, taken on day 0 of AZD1222 vaccination. The chain's CDR3 is CASSLAGPGGLGNQPQHF. In nucleotides, the CDR3 is TGCGCCAGCAGCTTGGCCGGGCCTGGGGGCTTGGGCAATCAGCCCCAGCATTTT.